This T cell receptor (beta chain) was recovered during a study of shared clonotypes between healthy human individuals. Each sample came from a Caucasian adult donor living in Nashville, Tennessee. Only in-frame clones appear in the TCRdb table, and some are missing; sequencing was by immunoSEQ multiplex PCR. The table includes over 950,000 clones, roughly 80% detected once. There are 17 residues in the CDR3. Germline V lookup: CDR1 SGDLS, CDR2 YYNGEE. The V end was cut by 1 base, the J end by 2 bases, with 15 bases between. This clonotype was obtained from a young man in good health. Some clones in this sample may be carry-over from other donors' samples. Source material: memory CD4+ T cells from PBMCs. Subset meaning: CD45RA-negative fraction. The V and J genes are TRBV9 and TRBJ1-4, with D hard to call. CDR3 residues: CASSVPPTQATNEKLFF. CDR3 DNA: TGTGCCAGCAGCGTACCCCCGACCCAAGCCACTAATGAAAAACTGTTTTTT.